The next 17 T cell receptor beta chains were all read from a single sample in a study of identical twins. TCRdb reanalysed the 5' RACE reads using MiXCR and keeps one entry per CDR3 protein. The data contain approximately 1.8 million distinct CDR3 sequences, under 35% of them singletons. The sequenced sample consisted of cord blood. All receptors derive from a newborn girl in good health.

This clonotype has only a few counts. Mismatch with germline at one junction end may stem from a read error. This chain joins TRBV29-1 and TRBJ2-3; D is unresolved. The CDR3 contains 13 residues. Germline CDR1 and CDR2: SQVTM and ANQGSEA. CDR3 coding DNA: TGCAGCTTTGAGGTATCTGTTGCGGATACGCAGTATTTT. Protein product: CSFEVSVADTQYF.

This rearrangement joins TRBV9 to TRBJ2-4; 8 nucleotides agree with TRBD2. TRBJ2-7 matches the DNA end more closely, so the J call is doubtful. Germline CDR1 SGDLS, CDR2 YYNGEE. This CDR3 contains 13 residues. The CDR3 nucleotides read TGTGCCAGCAGCGCGGGGGGGACGAGCGAGCAGTACTTC. It is translated as CASSAGGTSEQYF.

Remarks on this clonotype: This may be a read error: a much more frequent sequence differs by one nucleotide. The chain recombines TRBV28 with TRBJ2-1; D ambiguous. Between the trimmed V and J ends, which lost 4 bases and 13 bases, there was a span of 23 bases. Germline CDR1 MDHEN, CDR2 SYDVKM. CDR3 length equals 15 residues. The DNA of the CDR3 is TGTGCCAGCAGTTATCTGGGCAGGTACCAAGAGACCCAGTTCTTC. Translated: CASSYLGRYQETQFF. Together with reference TRBV28 and TRBJ2-1, the CDR3 gives the full variable domain: DVKVTQSSRYLVKRTGEKVFLECVQDMDHENMFWYRQDPGLGLRLIYFSYDVKMKEKGDIPEGYSVSREKKERFSLILESASTNQTSMYLCASSYLGRYQETQFFGPGTRLTVL.

The J gene is TRBJ2-2, the V gene TRBV10-1; 8 bases match TRBD1. The V and J ends lost 6 bases and 6 bases, in that order; junction bases with no gene match: 3. The germline V gene has CDR1 WNHNN and CDR2 SYGVQD (reference sequence). The CDR3 is 13 amino acids. CDR3: CASRDRVAGELFF. CDR3 bases: TGCGCCAGCAGGGACAGGGTCGCCGGGGAGCTGTTTTTT.

As to this clonotype: One junction end does not reproduce the germline sequence, and a read error may be involved. The chain couples TRBV3-1 to TRBJ2-3, with D possibly TRBD2 on 6 matching bases. Germline values: CDR1 LGHDT, CDR2 YNNKEL (reference sequence). This CDR3 contains 16 residues. CDR3 bases: TGTGCCAACAGCCAAGAAAGGCTTTATAGGACTAATACGCAGTATTTT. Its translation is CANSQERLYRTNTQYF.

The chain links TRBV7-2 to TRBJ2-5; 8 bases agree with TRBD1. Germline assignment: CDR1 SGHTA and CDR2 FQGNSA. The CDR3 spans 15 residues. With 1 base clipped from V and 5 bases from J, the junction kept 6 bases outside the gene matches. CDR3 region: CASSLVMDRDETQYF. CDR3 nucleotide sequence: TGTGCCAGCAGCTTAGTTATGGACAGGGACGAGACCCAGTACTTC.

This clonotype was counted a few times. The chain uses TRBV20-1 and TRBJ2-1; TRBD2 matches 11 bases. CDR3 size: 18 residues. V shed 0 bases and J 4 bases; nucleotides not matched to a gene: 11. CDR1 and CDR2 from the germline V gene are DFQATT and SNEGSKA (reference sequence). The CDR3 DNA is TGCAGTGCTAGAGATCGGGTAGCGGGAGGGTCGGTTTACAATGAGCAGTTCTTC. This translates into CSARDRVAGGSVYNEQFF.

This clonotype was counted a few times. The chain carries TRBV19 and TRBJ2-3; a possible D gene is TRBD2 (6 bases). Trimming pared 4 bases from V and 1 base from J, leaving 30 bases between. Germline V gene lookup returns CDR1 LNHDA and CDR2 SQIVND (reference sequence). The CDR3 has 21 residues. The CDR3 nucleotides are TGTGCCAGTAGTACCGATGGACGCATAGGGACTCTTAGAAGTCGCACAGATACGCAGTATTTT. Residues: CASSTDGRIGTLRSRTDTQYF.

The gene calls are TRBV7-9 and TRBJ2-3; the D is unclear. This CDR3 is built from 14 residues. Germline V gene data show CDR1 as SEHNR and CDR2 as FQNEAQ (reference sequence). V was clipped by 5 bases and J by 4 bases, with 13 bases between them. The CDR3 here is CASSITIEPDTQYF. The CDR3 DNA follows: TGTGCCAGCAGCATAACGATCGAGCCAGATACGCAGTATTTT.

This chain connects TRBV27 to TRBJ1-1; D call uncertain. V lost 6 bases to trimming and J lost 5 bases, with 19 bases between them. This CDR3 has 15 residues. From germline, CDR1 is MNHEY and CDR2 SMNVEV (reference sequence). In DNA, the CDR3 is TGTGCCAGCAGCCTCTATAAATACGGAGGGACTGAAGCTTTCTTT. Translated: CASSLYKYGGTEAFF.

This clonotype appeared many times. The V gene is TRBV10-3, the J gene TRBJ2-7, with TRBD2 identical over 7 bases. Germline CDR1 reads ENHRY; CDR2 reads SYGVKD. Germline trimming cut 3 bases from V and 0 bases from J; bases unmatched to any gene: 2. The CDR3 runs to 14 residues. In DNA, the CDR3 is TGTGCCATCAGTGATTGGGGGGGCTCCTACGAGCAGTACTTC. Translating gives CAISDWGGSYEQYF.

This chain links TRBV20-1 with TRBJ2-3, with D hard to call. Germline V gene sequence: CDR1 DFQATT, CDR2 SNEGSKA (reference sequence). The CDR3 is made up of 14 amino acids. Trimming pared 3 bases from V and 0 bases from J, leaving 10 bases between. CDR3 protein: CSASMSRSTDTQYF. The CDR3 nucleotides are TGCAGTGCTAGTATGAGCAGGAGCACAGATACGCAGTATTTT.

Ten or more counts support this clonotype. The chain couples TRBV29-1 to TRBJ2-1; 7 positions match TRBD2. From germline, CDR1 is SQVTM and CDR2 ANQGSEA. V was pared by 4 bases and J by 6 bases, with 12 bases of the junction left unmatched. This CDR3 is built from 15 residues. The CDR3 DNA is TGCAGCGTTGTGGGGACTATCCGCGGTGGCAATGAGCAGTTCTTC. Translation gives CSVVGTIRGGNEQFF.

Worth noting for this clonotype: Mismatch with germline at one junction end may stem from a read error. The rearrangement links TRBV11-2 to TRBJ1-1; D call uncertain. The germline gives CDR1 SGHAT, CDR2 FQNNGV. The CDR3 totals 15 residues. The CDR3 spells CASTPYFGRNTEAFF. CDR3 coding DNA: TGCGCCAGCACCCCCTATTTTGGTCGGAACACTGAAGCTTTCTTT.

The genes are TRBV28 and TRBJ2-7; the D gene is possibly TRBD2 (7 bases). Germline lookup yields CDR1 MDHEN and CDR2 SYDVKM. The CDR3 totals 13 residues. Trimming left V 1 base short and J 9 bases short, with 13 bases between. The CDR3 loop reads CASSLLGGARQYF. The DNA of the CDR3 is TGTGCCAGCAGTTTATTAGGGGGGGCTAGGCAGTACTTC.

This clonotype was seen a few times. The V and J genes are TRBV20-1 and TRBJ1-1, with D tentatively TRBD1 (6 bases). Trimming took off 0 bases at V and 5 bases at J, with 13 bases between the two ends. This CDR3 spans 14 amino acids. Germline CDR1 is DFQATT and CDR2 is SNEGSKA (reference sequence). In DNA form, the CDR3 reads TGCAGTGCTAGAGATGTCAGGGGCGGAACTGAAGCTTTCTTT. It encodes CSARDVRGGTEAFF.

V gene TRBV2 combines with J gene TRBJ2-1; 11 nucleotides match TRBD2. V trimming: 6 bases; J trimming: 0 bases; junction bases outside the gene matches: 10. Germline CDR1 is SNHLY and CDR2 is FYNNEI. The CDR3 extends over 18 amino acids. The CDR3 here is CASRGLAGGRSSYNEQFF. The CDR3 coding sequence is TGTGCCAGCAGGGGGTTAGCGGGGGGGAGAAGCTCCTACAATGAGCAGTTCTTC.